A selection of T cell receptor beta chains follows, all from one sample in a study of shared clonotypes between healthy human individuals. This table comes from immunoSEQ multiplex PCR, and its TCRdb copy is limited to in-frame clones, with some not included. Among approximately 1,000,000 clones listed, approximately 78% were seen once. The sequenced material came from memory CD4+ T cells from PBMCs. Source of these receptors: a man younger than 30 in good health. Some clones in this sample may be carry-over from other donors' samples. Each CDR3 is given with its conserved first and last residue. A D gene is named only where the DNA matches it firmly. Clone size appears in some rows only: once, few, many, or a class for an expanded clone.

j_gene | d_gene | v_gene | abundance | CDR3nt | CDR3aa
TRBJ2-1 | TRBD1 | TRBV6-5 | few | TGTGCCAGCAGTTACCTGGCAGGGGGTGAGCAGTTCTTC | CASSYLAGGEQFF
TRBJ2-7 | NA | TRBV2 | NA | TGTGCCAGCACAGCAGAGAGCTACGAGCAGTACTTC | CASTAESYEQYF
TRBJ1-1 | NA | TRBV5-1 | few | TGCGCCAGCAGCGGGGAACTGAACACTGAAGCTTTCTTT | CASSGELNTEAFF
TRBJ2-1 | NA | TRBV10-2 | NA | TGCGCCAGCACACGGAACAGGGCCTACAATGAGCAGTTCTTC | CASTRNRAYNEQFF
TRBJ1-2 | NA | TRBV7-3 | NA | TGTGCCAGCAGCCCCTCCGGGGTAAGGGTTCTCGGCTACACCTTC | CASSPSGVRVLGYTF
TRBJ2-7 | TRBD2 | TRBV5-1 | NA | TGCGCCAGCAGCTCGGGGACGGGAGGCCCACGTACCTACGAGCAGTACTTC | CASSSGTGGPRTYEQYF
TRBJ2-2 | TRBD1 | TRBV7-2 | NA | TGTGCCAGCAGATCGGACAGGGGCCGTTCCGGGGAGCTGTTTTTT | CASRSDRGRSGELFF
TRBJ1-2 | NA | TRBV18 | NA | TGTGCCAGCTCACCAAGGGGGGCGGATGGCTACACCTTC | CASSPRGADGYTF
TRBJ1-1 | NA | TRBV29-1 | NA | TGCAGCGTCTCGTTTCTGGGGGCCAACACTGAAGCTTTCTTT | CSVSFLGANTEAFF
TRBJ2-3 | NA | TRBV5-1 | once | TGCGCCAGCAGCTTGGCCAAGAAGACAGATACGCAGTATTTT | CASSLAKKTDTQYF
TRBJ2-2 | TRBD2 | TRBV27 | few | TGTGCCAGCAGGAGAGCGGGAACCCGAGGCACCGGGGAGCTGTTTTTT | CASRRAGTRGTGELFF
TRBJ2-5 | TRBD1 | TRBV4-1 | NA | TGCGCCAGCAGCGACAGGGGGCGAGGGATAGAGACCCAGTACTTC | CASSDRGRGIETQYF
TRBJ1-3 | NA | TRBV2 | NA | TGTGCCAGCAGTGAGTGGGGAGGAAACACCATATATTTT | CASSEWGGNTIYF
TRBJ2-2 | NA | TRBV9 | NA | TGTGCCAGCAGCATGGACTTCACCGGGGAGCTGTTTTTT | CASSMDFTGELFF
TRBJ2-7 | TRBD2 | TRBV19 | once | TGTGCCAGTAGGGGGACTAGCGGGAGGGCCGAGCAGTACTTC | CASRGTSGRAEQYF
TRBJ2-7 | NA | TRBV30 | NA | TGTGCCTGGACGCGAGGGCCCTACGAGCAGTACTTC | CAWTRGPYEQYF
TRBJ1-1 | NA | TRBV28 | NA | TGTGCCAGCCGCCTTGGGACCCTTAACACTGAAGCTTTCTTT | CASRLGTLNTEAFF
TRBJ1-4 | NA | TRBV27 | NA | TGTGCCAGCAGTCCCTTCCGGAATCAAAATGAAAAACTGTTTTTT | CASSPFRNQNEKLFF
TRBJ1-5 | TRBD1 | TRBV10-3 | NA | TGTGCCATCACAAATGACAGGGATTATCAGCCCCAGCATTTT | CAITNDRDYQPQHF
TRBJ1-1 | NA | TRBV29-1 | NA | TGCAGCGTTCTAGAAGTGGACACTGAAGCTTTCTTT | CSVLEVDTEAFF
TRBJ1-5 | TRBD1 | TRBV18 | many | TGTGCCAGCGCAGGGGGGGTGGATCAGCCCCAGCATTTT | CASAGGVDQPQHF
TRBJ2-3 | TRBD1 | TRBV9 | NA | TGTGCCAGCAGCGTTTTGACAGGGACCCCAGATACGCAGTATTTT | CASSVLTGTPDTQYF
TRBJ2-3 | TRBD2 | TRBV2 | few | TGTGCCAGCAGCACCTCGTATCTAGCGGGAGTTTCGGATACGCAGTATTTT | CASSTSYLAGVSDTQYF
TRBJ2-7 | TRBD2 | TRBV6-5 | NA | TGTGCCAGCAGTGCCATGGCGGGAGCCCCCCACGAGCAGTACTTC | CASSAMAGAPHEQYF
TRBJ2-1 | NA | TRBV7-2 | NA | TGTGCCAGCAGCTTAGGCGTACACTACAATGAGCAGTTCTTC | CASSLGVHYNEQFF
TRBJ2-1 | TRBD2 | TRBV9 | few | TGTGCCAGCACCGCGGGAGGAGACTACAATGAGCAGTTCTTC | CASTAGGDYNEQFF
TRBJ2-7 | NA | TRBV9 | few | TGTGCCAGCAGCGTAGGTGATAGAGGGTACGAGCAGTACTTC | CASSVGDRGYEQYF
TRBJ2-7 | NA | TRBV5-1 | NA | TGCGCCAGCAGCTTGAACTTGGACTACGAGCAGTACTTC | CASSLNLDYEQYF
TRBJ1-1 | NA | TRBV27 | NA | TGTGCCAGCAGTTTTCTGGAAGGTGAAGCTTTCTTT | CASSFLEGEAFF
TRBJ2-1 | TRBD1 | TRBV25-1 | NA | TGTGCCAGCAGTGAATATGGGACAGGGAAGGATAATGAGCAGTTCTTC | CASSEYGTGKDNEQFF
TRBJ2-3 | NA | TRBV9 | NA | TGTGCCAGCAGCGTTAGGTGGATTAGCACAGATACGCAGTATTTT | CASSVRWISTDTQYF
TRBJ1-5 | NA | TRBV28 | NA | TGTGCCAGCAGTGTCAGGTCCCAGCCCCAGCATTTT | CASSVRSQPQHF
TRBJ2-1 | TRBD2 | TRBV5-1 | NA | TGCGCCAGCAGCTTAGGACTAGTTGTTAGCGATGAGCAGTTCTTC | CASSLGLVVSDEQFF
TRBJ2-1 | TRBD2 | TRBV5-1 | NA | TGCGCCAGCAGCCCGGGACTAGCGGGAGGGCCAGGTGGGAGTGAGCAGTTCTTC | CASSPGLAGGPGGSEQFF
TRBJ1-2 | NA | TRBV28 | few | TGTGCCAGCAGTTTAAACGGGGATAACTATGGCTACACCTTC | CASSLNGDNYGYTF
TRBJ2-4 | NA | TRBV7-2 | NA | TGTGCCAGCAGCTTATCGGCCAGGAAAGTGGGCATTCAGTACTTC | CASSLSARKVGIQYF
TRBJ2-5 | NA | TRBV18 | NA | TGTGCCAGCTCACCAAGGGCCGGATTCCAAGAGACCCAGTACTTC | CASSPRAGFQETQYF
TRBJ1-3 | NA | TRBV30 | NA | TGTGCCTGGACTTGGAAGACAGGCTCTGGAAACACCATATATTTT | CAWTWKTGSGNTIYF
TRBJ2-1 | NA | TRBV7-8 | NA | TGTGCCAGCACGATGTCCCGGGGCGACAATGAGCAGTTCTTC | CASTMSRGDNEQFF
TRBJ2-5 | NA | TRBV29-1 | NA | TGCAGCGTTGACGGGGCCCGGGAGACCCAGTACTTC | CSVDGARETQYF
TRBJ1-4 | NA | TRBV28 | NA | TGTGCCAGCAGTTGGTTGGGACAAACTAATGAAAAACTGTTTTTT | CASSWLGQTNEKLFF
TRBJ2-5 | NA | TRBV21-1 | NA | TGTGCCAGCAGCAAAGGGGGGGATCGCCAAGAGACCCAGTACTTC | CASSKGGDRQETQYF
TRBJ2-5 | NA | TRBV10-3 | NA | TGTGCCATCAGGAGCTCGGGGGAGACCCAGTACTTC | CAIRSSGETQYF
TRBJ2-7 | TRBD2 | TRBV28 | NA | TGTGCCAGTCTGCTAGCGGGAGGGCCGACCTACGAGCAGTACTTC | CASLLAGGPTYEQYF
TRBJ2-4 | NA | TRBV28 | NA | TGTGCCAGCACCTCCCTGGGGGGATTAGAGTACTTC | CASTSLGGLEYF
TRBJ2-3 | NA | TRBV7-8 | NA | TGTGCCAGCAGCACCGGGGACTCCTCAGATACGCAGTATTTT | CASSTGDSSDTQYF